A selection of T cell receptor beta chains follows, all from one sample in a study of OX40 agonist ivuxolimab in advanced cancers. The method was immunoSEQ multiplex PCR; TCRdb's version includes in-frame clones alone and lacks a portion of them. The sample consists of about 83,000 clones, roughly 83% of them appearing once. Here the sequenced sample was CD4+ or CD8+ T cells sorted from blood, taken in a trial of the OX40 agonist ivuxolimab. The origin of the receptors is an adult with an advanced solid tumor such as melanoma, head and neck, liver or kidney cancer. The CDR3 runs from the conserved cysteine through the conserved F or W. The order of the fields is D gene, clone size, J gene, V gene, CDR3 DNA, CDR3 protein. A D gene is named only where the DNA matches it firmly. Clone size appears in some rows only: once, few, many, or a class for an expanded clone.

>TRBD1|NA|TRBJ2-7|TRBV19
TGTGCCAGTACCCCGGGACAGGGCTACGAGCAGTACTTC
CASTPGQGYEQYF
>TRBD1|NA|TRBJ2-7|TRBV7-9
TGTGCCAGCAGCTTATACCAGGGGGCGTCCTACGAGCAGTACTTC
CASSLYQGASYEQYF
>NA|NA|TRBJ2-7|TRBV5-1
TGCGCCGGCAGCTTGGCCGGGAGCTCCTACGAGCAGTACTTC
CAGSLAGSSYEQYF
>NA|NA|TRBJ2-7|TRBV20-1
TGCAGTGCTAGAGATTCCTACGAGCAGTACTTC
CSARDSYEQYF
>TRBD1|few|TRBJ1-2|TRBV6-6
TGTGCCAGCAAACCCAGGACAGGGTTCTATGGCTACACCTTC
CASKPRTGFYGYTF
>NA|NA|TRBJ2-1|TRBV19
TGTGCCAGTAGTTTTAGAGGGGGAAAGGTTGAGCAGTTCTTC
CASSFRGGKVEQFF
>NA|NA|TRBJ2-5|TRBV9
TGTGCCAGCAGCGTAGCTCCTGGAGGAGCCCAGTACTTC
CASSVAPGGAQYF
>TRBD1|NA|TRBJ2-7|TRBV2
TGTGCCAGCACAGGACAGGGAAGTTCCTGGGAGCAGTACTTC
CASTGQGSSWEQYF
>NA|NA|TRBJ1-1|TRBV5-1
TGCGCCAGCAGCCCCCTAGGTTACTCGAACACTGAAGCTTTCTTT
CASSPLGYSNTEAFF
>NA|few|TRBJ2-7|TRBV10-1
TGCGCCAGCAGACTCCCGGGCTACGAGCAGTACTTC
CASRLPGYEQYF
>NA|NA|TRBJ1-1|TRBV5-1
TGCGCCAGCAGCTTGGAAGGGTACGGAAACACTGAAGCTTTCTTT
CASSLEGYGNTEAFF
>NA|NA|TRBJ2-1|TRBV2
TGTGCCAGCACCGAGGGAGGCACGGTGAAAAATGAGCAGTTCTTC
CASTEGGTVKNEQFF
>NA|NA|TRBJ1-1|TRBV6-6
TGTGCCAGCAGAGGGGGGGCTGAAGCTTTCTTT
CASRGGAEAFF
>TRBD2|NA|TRBJ2-3|TRBV11-2
TGTGCCAGCAGCGTACTAGCGGGGTTCACAGATACGCAGTATTTT
CASSVLAGFTDTQYF
>TRBD2|once|TRBJ2-3|TRBV7-8
TGTGCCAGCAGCTTAGGATGGGGCGGGAGATCCCCAGATACGCAGTATTTT
CASSLGWGGRSPDTQYF
>NA|NA|TRBJ1-1|TRBV7-8
TGTGCCAGCAGCTTAGTGGGCGGGAACACTGAAGCTTTCTTT
CASSLVGGNTEAFF
>TRBD1|NA|TRBJ1-4|TRBV2
TGTGCCAGCAGCCGGACAGGGATAGGGGAAAAACTGTTTTTT
CASSRTGIGEKLFF
>NA|few|TRBJ2-2|TRBV6-5
TGTGCCAGCAGTTACTGGCCCCTCGAGACCGGGGAGCTGTTTTTT
CASSYWPLETGELFF
>NA|NA|TRBJ2-7|TRBV18
TGTGCCAGCTCAAGGGACGGATCCTACGAGCAGTACTTC
CASSRDGSYEQYF
>NA|once|TRBJ2-1|TRBV7-2
TGTGCCAGCAGCTTAGGGCCCGGCAATGAGCAGTTCTTC
CASSLGPGNEQFF
>TRBD1|NA|TRBJ1-5|TRBV19
TGTGCCAGTAGCCCCCGGACAGGTAATCAGCCCCAGCATTTT
CASSPRTGNQPQHF
>NA|NA|TRBJ2-1|TRBV6-1
TGTGCCAGCAGTGATTATGCCCATGAGCAGTTCTTC
CASSDYAHEQFF
>NA|NA|TRBJ1-2|TRBV7-8
TGTGCCAGCAGCTCGCCCGGGGGCCGCGGTGGCTACACCTTC
CASSSPGGRGGYTF
>TRBD1|NA|TRBJ1-2|TRBV7-2
TGTGCCAGCAGCAAACAGGGGGCCGACTATGGCTACACCTTC
CASSKQGADYGYTF
>TRBD1|NA|TRBJ1-5|TRBV30
TGTGCCTGGAGCGCATGGGACAGTCGCAATCAGCCCCAGCATTTT
CAWSAWDSRNQPQHF
>NA|NA|TRBJ2-3|TRBV6-1
TGTGCCAGCAGGCTAGCTAGCACAGATACGCAGTATTTT
CASRLASTDTQYF
>NA|NA|TRBJ1-4|TRBV10-3
TGTGCCATCAGTGAGTCAGGGTCCGCAACTAATGAAAAACTGTTTTTT
CAISESGSATNEKLFF
>TRBD1|NA|TRBJ1-6|TRBV27
TGTGCCAGCAGTTGGACAGGGAGCCTACGGTCACCCCTCCACTTT
CASSWTGSLRSPLHF